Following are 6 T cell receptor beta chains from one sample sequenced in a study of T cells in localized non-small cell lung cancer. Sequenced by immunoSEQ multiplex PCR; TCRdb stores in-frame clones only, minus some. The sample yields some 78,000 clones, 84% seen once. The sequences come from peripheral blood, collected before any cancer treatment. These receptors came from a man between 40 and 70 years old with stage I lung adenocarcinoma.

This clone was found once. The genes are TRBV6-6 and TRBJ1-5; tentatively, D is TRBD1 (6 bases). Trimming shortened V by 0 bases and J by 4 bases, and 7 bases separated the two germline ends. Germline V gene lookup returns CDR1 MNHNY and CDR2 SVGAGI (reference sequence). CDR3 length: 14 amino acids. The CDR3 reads CASSYSQGNQPQHF. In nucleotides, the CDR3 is TGTGCCAGCAGTTACTCACAGGGTAATCAGCCCCAGCATTTT.

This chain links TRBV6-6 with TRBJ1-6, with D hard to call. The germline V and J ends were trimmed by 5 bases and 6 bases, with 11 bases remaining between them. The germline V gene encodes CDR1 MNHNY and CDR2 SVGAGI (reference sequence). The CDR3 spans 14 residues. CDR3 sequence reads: CASSPSGSNSPLHF. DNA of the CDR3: TGTGCCAGCAGTCCCTCCGGCTCTAATTCACCCCTCCACTTT.

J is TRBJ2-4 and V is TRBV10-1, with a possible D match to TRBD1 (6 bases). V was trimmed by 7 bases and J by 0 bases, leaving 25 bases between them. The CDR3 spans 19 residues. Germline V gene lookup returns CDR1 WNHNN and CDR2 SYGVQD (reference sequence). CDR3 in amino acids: CASTRGWVGRNLAKNIQYF. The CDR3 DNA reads TGCGCCAGCACAAGGGGGTGGGTTGGCAGGAACCTAGCCAAAAACATTCAGTACTTC.

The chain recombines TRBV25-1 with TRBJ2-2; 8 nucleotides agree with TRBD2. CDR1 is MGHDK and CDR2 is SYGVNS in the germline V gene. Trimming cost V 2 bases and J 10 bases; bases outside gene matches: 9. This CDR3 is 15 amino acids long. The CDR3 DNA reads TGTGCCAGCAGTGAAACTAGCGGTAAAGGAAAGGAGCTGTTTTTT. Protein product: CASSETSGKGKELFF.

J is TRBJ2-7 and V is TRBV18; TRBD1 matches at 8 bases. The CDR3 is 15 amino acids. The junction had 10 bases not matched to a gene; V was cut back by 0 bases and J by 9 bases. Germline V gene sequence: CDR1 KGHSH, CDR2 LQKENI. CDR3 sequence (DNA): TGTGCCAGCTCACCACCCCCGGACAGGGTGGCGGTGCAGTACTTC. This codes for CASSPPPDRVAVQYF.

The CDR3 reads CASSLLAGVSYNEQFF. The DNA for the CDR3 is TGTGCCAGCAGTTTACTAGCGGGAGTTTCCTACAATGAGCAGTTCTTC. The chain employs TRBV6-5 and TRBJ2-1; 11 positions match TRBD2. After removal of 4 bases from V and 1 base from J, the junction contained 3 bases not matched to a gene. The CDR3 extends over 16 amino acids. Germline loops: CDR1 MNHEY, CDR2 SVGAGI.